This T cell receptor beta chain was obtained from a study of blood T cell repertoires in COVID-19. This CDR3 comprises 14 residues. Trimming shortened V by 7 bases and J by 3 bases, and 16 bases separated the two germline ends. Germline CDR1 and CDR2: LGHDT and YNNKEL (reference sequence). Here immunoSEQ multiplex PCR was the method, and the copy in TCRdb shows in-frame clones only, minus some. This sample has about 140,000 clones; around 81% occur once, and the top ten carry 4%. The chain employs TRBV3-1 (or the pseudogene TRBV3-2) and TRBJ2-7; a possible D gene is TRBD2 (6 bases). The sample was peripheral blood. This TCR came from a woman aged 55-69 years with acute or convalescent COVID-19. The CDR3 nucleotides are TGTGCCAGCACGACGGGGGAAGAGGGCTACGAGCAGTACTTC. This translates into CASTTGEEGYEQYF.